This T cell receptor beta chain was captured in a study of tumor-infiltrating lymphocytes in oesophageal squamous cell carcinoma. MiXCR, run by TCRdb on the PCR reads, gives a single entry per CDR3 protein. Among 15,000 to 20,000 distinct CDR3 sequences listed, 40% to 55% were seen once. The CDR3 is made up of 15 amino acids. CDR1 is SEHNR and CDR2 is FQNEAQ in the germline V gene (reference sequence). The V and J ends lost 1 base and 5 bases, in that order; junction bases with no gene match: 5. This clonotype turned up a few times. The V and J genes are TRBV7-9 and TRBJ2-1, with 7 bases aligning to TRBD2. Source material: esophageal tumor tissue. The receptor comes from a male donor with esophageal squamous cell carcinoma. CDR3 sequence (DNA): TGTGCCAGCAGCTTAGGAAAGGGGACTAACAATGAGCAGTTCTTC. Translated: CASSLGKGTNNEQFF. Together with reference TRBV7-9 and TRBJ2-1, the CDR3 gives the full variable domain: DTGVSQNPRHKITKRGQNVTFRCDPISEHNRLYWYRQTLGQGPEFLTYFQNEAQLEKSRLLSDRFSAERPKGSFSTLEIQRTEQGDSAMYLCASSLGKGTNNEQFFGPGTRLTVL.